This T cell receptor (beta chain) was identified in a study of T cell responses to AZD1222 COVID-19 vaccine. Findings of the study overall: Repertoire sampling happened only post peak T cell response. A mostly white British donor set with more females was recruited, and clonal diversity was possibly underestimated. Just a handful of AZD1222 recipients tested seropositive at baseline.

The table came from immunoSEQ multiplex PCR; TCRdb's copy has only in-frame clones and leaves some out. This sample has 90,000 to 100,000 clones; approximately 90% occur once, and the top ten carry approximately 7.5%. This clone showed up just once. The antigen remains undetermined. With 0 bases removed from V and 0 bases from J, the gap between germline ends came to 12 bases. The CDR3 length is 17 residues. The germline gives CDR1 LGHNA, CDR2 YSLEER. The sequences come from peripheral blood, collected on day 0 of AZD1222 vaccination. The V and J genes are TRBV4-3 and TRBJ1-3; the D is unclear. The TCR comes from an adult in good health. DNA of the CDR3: TGCGCCAGCAGCCAAGACCCCACAAGGAGCTCTGGAAACACCATATATTTT. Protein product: CASSQDPTRSSGNTIYF.